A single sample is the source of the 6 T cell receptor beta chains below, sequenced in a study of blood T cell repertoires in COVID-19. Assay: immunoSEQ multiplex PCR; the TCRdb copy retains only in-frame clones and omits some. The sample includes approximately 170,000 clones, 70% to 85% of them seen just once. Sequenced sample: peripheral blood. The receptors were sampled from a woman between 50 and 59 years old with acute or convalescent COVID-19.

The DNA of the CDR3 is TGTGCCAGCAGCAAGGTTCTGGGGGCGGGCGACAATGAGCAGTTCTTC. It encodes CASSKVLGAGDNEQFF. This chain uses TRBV11-2 with TRBJ2-1; D is perhaps TRBD1 (6 bases). Germline values: CDR1 SGHAT, CDR2 FQNNGV. Trimming pared 5 bases from V and 5 bases from J, leaving 19 bases between. This CDR3 comprises 16 residues.

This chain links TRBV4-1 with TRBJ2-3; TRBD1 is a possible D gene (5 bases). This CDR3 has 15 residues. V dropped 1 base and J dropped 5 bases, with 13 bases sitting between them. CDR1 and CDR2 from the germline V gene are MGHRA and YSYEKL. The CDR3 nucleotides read TGCGCCAGCAGCCAAGCCCCGAGCAGGGAAGATACGCAGTATTTT. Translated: CASSQAPSREDTQYF.

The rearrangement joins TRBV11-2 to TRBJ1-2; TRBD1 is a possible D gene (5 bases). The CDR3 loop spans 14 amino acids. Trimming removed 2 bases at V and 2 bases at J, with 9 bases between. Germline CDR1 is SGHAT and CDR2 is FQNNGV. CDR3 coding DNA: TGTGCCAGCAGCTTAAGGGGAGGGAACTATGGCTACACCTTC. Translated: CASSLRGGNYGYTF. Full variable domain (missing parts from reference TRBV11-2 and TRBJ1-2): EAGVAQSPRYKIIEKRQSVAFWCNPISGHATLYWYQQILGQGPKLLIQFQNNGVVDDSQLPKDRFSAERLKGVDSTLKIQPAKLEDSAVYLCASSLRGGNYGYTFGSGTRLTVV.

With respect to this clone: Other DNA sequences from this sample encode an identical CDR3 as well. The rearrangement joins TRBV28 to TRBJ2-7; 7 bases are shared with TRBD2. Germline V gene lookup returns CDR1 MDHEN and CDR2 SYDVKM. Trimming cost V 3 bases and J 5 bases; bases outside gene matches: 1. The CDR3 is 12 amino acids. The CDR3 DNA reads TGTGCCAGCAGTTTGGCGGGGGACGAGCAGTACTTC. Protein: CASSLAGDEQYF. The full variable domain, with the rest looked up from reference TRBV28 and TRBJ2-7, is DVKVTQSSRYLVKRTGEKVFLECVQDMDHENMFWYRQDPGLGLRLIYFSYDVKMKEKGDIPEGYSVSREKKERFSLILESASTNQTSMYLCASSLAGDEQYFGPGTRLTVT.

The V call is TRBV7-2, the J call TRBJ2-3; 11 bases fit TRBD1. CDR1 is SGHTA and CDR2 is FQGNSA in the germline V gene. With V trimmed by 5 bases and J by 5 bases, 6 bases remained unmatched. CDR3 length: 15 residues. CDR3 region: CASSPWTGGVDTQYF. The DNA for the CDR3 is TGTGCCAGCAGCCCTTGGACAGGGGGCGTAGATACGCAGTATTTT.

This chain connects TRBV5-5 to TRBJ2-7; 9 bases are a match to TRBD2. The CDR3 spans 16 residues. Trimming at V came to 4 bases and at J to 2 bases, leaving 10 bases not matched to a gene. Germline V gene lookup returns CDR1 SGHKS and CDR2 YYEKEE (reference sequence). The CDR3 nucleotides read TGTGCCAGCAGCATAGGACTAGCGCCTAGTACCTACGAGCAGTACTTC. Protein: CASSIGLAPSTYEQYF.